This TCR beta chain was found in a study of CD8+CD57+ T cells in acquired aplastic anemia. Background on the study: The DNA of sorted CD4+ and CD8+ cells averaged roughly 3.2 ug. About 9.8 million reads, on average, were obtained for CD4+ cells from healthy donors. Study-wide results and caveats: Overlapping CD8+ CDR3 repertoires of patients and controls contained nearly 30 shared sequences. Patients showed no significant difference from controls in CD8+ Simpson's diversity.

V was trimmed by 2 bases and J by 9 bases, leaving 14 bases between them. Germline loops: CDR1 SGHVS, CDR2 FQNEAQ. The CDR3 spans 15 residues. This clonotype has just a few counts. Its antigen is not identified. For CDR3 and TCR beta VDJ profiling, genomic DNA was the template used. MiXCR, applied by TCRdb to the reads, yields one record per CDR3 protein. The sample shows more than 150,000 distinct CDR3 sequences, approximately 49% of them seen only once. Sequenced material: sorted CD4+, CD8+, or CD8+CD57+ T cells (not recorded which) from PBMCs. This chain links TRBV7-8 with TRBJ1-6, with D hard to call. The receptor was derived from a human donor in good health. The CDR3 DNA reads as TGTGCCAGCAGCTTACCAACCCCGCAGCGTTCACCCCTCCACTTT. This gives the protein CASSLPTPQRSPLHF.